This T cell receptor (beta chain) was sequenced for a study of cytomegalovirus exposure and HLA in healthy donors. This clone was observed a few times. Germline V gene data show CDR1 as SGHKS and CDR2 as YYEKEE (reference sequence). This CDR3 contains 14 residues. V was shortened by 4 bases and J by 0 bases, with 11 bases between the two germline ends. Amplification used 60 Vbeta primers and 13 Jbeta primers. Here immunoSEQ multiplex PCR was the method, and the copy in TCRdb shows in-frame clones only, minus some. Of 150,000 to 200,000 clones listed, 75% to 90% are singletons. The rearrangement uses TRBV5-5 and TRBJ2-7; D perhaps matches TRBD1 (5 bases). Sample: PBMCs. The origin of this receptor is a woman aged 18 to 35 in good health and CMV-seronegative. CDR3 sequence: CASSLGHSSYEQYF. DNA for the CDR3: TGTGCCAGCAGCCTCGGACACAGCTCCTACGAGCAGTACTTC.